The source of this TCR beta chain is a study of shared clonotypes between healthy human individuals. Sequencing was performed with immunoSEQ multiplex PCR; in TCRdb, only in-frame clones are kept and a portion is missing. There are around 2.3 million clones in the sample; approximately 95% occur only once, and approximately 0.13% lies in the top ten. In its sample, this clone was seen a few times. V lost 3 bases, J lost 1 base, and 9 bases stayed unmatched. The CDR3 sequence is 17 residues long. Germline V gene data show CDR1 as LNHDA and CDR2 as SQIVND (reference sequence). The material sequenced was naive CD4+ T cells sorted from blood. The subset: CD45RA+ positively selected. The chain recombines TRBV19 with TRBJ1-1, with 9 bases fitting TRBD1. The TCR was taken from a man younger than 35 in good health. The CDR3 loop reads CASSIRGPTGGNTEAFF. As DNA, the CDR3 is TGTGCCAGTAGTATCAGAGGCCCGACAGGGGGGAACACTGAAGCTTTCTTT.